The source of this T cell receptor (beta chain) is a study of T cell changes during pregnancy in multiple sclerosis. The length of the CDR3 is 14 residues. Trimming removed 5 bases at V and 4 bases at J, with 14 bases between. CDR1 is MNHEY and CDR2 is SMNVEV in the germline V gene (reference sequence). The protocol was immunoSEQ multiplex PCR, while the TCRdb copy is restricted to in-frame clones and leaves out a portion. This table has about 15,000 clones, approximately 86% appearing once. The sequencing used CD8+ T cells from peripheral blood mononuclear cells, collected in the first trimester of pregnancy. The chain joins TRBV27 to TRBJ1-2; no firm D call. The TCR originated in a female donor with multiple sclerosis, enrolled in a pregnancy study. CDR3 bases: TGTGCCAGCAGTCCCTCGGGGAAGGTCTATGGCTACACCTTC. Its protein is CASSPSGKVYGYTF.